This T cell receptor (beta chain) stems from a study of T cells in Graves' hyperthyroidism and ophthalmopathy. This clonotype appeared many times. V trimming: 1 base; J trimming: 1 base; junction bases outside the gene matches: 4. The CDR3 contains 16 residues. The germline CDR1 and CDR2 sequences are GTSNPN and SVGIG (reference sequence). Participants, patients aged 18 to 65, had newly diagnosed hyperthyroidism with a duration under 2 months. Not enrolled were patients with uncontrolled infection, other autoimmune disease, pregnancy or lactation. PBMCs came from 7.5 to 10 ml fresh peripheral blood. TCR beta CDR3 region amplification was performed from RNA transcripts. First-round RT-PCR with HTBI primers amplified the TCR CDR3 region. TCRdb re-derived calls from the multiplex PCR reads in MiXCR, one entry per CDR3 protein. Of a few hundred thousand distinct CDR3 sequences in the sample, about 15% were seen once.

Source material: blood. The genes are TRBV30 and TRBJ2-3; 11 bases align to TRBD2. The receptor comes from a woman between 25 and 40 years old with Graves' hyperthyroidism that later progressed to Graves' ophthalmopathy. This CDR3 reads CAWSGPTSGGTDTQYF. DNA for the CDR3: TGTGCCTGGAGTGGCCCGACTAGCGGGGGCACAGATACGCAGTATTTT.